One T cell receptor (beta chain) is described in this entry. This entry belongs to a study of lymphopenia after photon versus proton radiotherapy. Deletions cut 3 bases from V and 0 bases from J, with 10 bases between. Germline CDR1 reads SGDLS; CDR2 reads YYNGEE. This CDR3 region has 15 residues. Generated by immunoSEQ multiplex PCR, the TCRdb table keeps only in-frame clones and is missing some. The sample has more than 70,000 clones, 65% to 85% seen once. The chain uses TRBV9 and TRBJ1-3, with D unclear. The sequence derives from a man in his sixties with pancreatic cancer. The sample in question was peripheral blood, obtained from a patient treated with proton-based radiotherapy. The CDR3 sequence is CASSANWDSGNTIYF. The CDR3 bases are TGTGCCAGCAGCGCCAATTGGGACTCTGGAAACACCATATATTTT. Variable domain in full (rest from reference TRBV9 and TRBJ1-3): DSGVTQTPKHLITATGQRVTLRCSPRSGDLSVYWYQQSLDQGLQFLIQYYNGEERAKGNILERFSAQQFPDLHSELNLSSLELGDSALYFCASSANWDSGNTIYFGEGSWLTVV.